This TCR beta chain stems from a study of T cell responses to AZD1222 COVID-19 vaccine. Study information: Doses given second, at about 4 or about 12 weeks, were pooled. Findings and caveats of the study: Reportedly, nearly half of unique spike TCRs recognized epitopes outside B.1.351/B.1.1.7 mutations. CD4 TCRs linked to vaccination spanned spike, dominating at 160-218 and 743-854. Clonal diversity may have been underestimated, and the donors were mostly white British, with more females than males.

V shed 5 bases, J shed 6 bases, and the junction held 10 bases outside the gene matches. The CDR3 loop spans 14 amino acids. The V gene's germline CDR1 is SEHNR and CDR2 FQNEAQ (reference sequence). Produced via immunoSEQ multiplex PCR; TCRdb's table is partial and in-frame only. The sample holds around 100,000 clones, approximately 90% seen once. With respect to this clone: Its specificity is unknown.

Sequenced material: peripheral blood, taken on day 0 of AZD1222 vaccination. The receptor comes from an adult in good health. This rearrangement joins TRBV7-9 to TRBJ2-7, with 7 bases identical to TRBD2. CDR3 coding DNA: TGTGCCAGCAGCAGAGGGGCGGGAGAGGGCGAGCAGTACTTC. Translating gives CASSRGAGEGEQYF.